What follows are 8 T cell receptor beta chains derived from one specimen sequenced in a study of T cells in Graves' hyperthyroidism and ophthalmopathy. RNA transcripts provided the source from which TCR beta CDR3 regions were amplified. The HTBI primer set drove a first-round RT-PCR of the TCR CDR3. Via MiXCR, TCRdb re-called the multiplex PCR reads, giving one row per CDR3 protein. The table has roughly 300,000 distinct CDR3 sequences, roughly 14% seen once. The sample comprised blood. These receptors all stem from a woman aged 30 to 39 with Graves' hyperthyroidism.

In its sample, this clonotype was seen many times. The CDR3 region has the DNA TGTGCCAGCAGTTTTTCGGCAGGGTATGGCTACACCTTC. Translated, it gives CASSFSAGYGYTF. The gene calls are TRBV28 and TRBJ1-2; perhaps TRBD1 as D (5 bases). Germline V gene data show CDR1 as MDHEN and CDR2 as SYDVKM. This CDR3 contains 13 residues. Trimming removed 3 bases at V and 5 bases at J, with 10 bases between.

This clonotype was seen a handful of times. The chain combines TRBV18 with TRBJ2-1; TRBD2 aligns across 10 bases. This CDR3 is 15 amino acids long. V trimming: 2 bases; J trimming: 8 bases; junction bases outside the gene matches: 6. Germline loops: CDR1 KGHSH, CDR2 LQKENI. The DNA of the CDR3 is TGTGCCAGCTCACCAACGGCTAGCGGGAGACATGAGCAGTTCTTC. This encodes CASSPTASGRHEQFF.

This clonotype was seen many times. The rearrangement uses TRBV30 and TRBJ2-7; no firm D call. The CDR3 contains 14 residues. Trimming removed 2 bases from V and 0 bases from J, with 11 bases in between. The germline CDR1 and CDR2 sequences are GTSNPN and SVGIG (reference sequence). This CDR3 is CAWSTGSGSYEQYF. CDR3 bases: TGTGCCTGGAGTACCGGTTCTGGCTCCTACGAGCAGTACTTC.

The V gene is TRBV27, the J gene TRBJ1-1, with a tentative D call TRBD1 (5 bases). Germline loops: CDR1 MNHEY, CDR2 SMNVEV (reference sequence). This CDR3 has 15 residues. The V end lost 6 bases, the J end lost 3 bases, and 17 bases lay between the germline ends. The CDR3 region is CASRTSLQGYTEAFF. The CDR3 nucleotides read TGTGCCAGCAGGACCTCTCTCCAGGGTTACACTGAAGCTTTCTTT.

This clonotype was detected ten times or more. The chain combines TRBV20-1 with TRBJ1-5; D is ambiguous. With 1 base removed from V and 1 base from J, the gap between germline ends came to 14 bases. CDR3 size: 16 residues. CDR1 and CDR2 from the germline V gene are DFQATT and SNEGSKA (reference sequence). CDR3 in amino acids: CSARGAEDYSNQPQHF. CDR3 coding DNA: TGCAGTGCTAGAGGGGCAGAGGATTACAGCAATCAGCCCCAGCATTTT.

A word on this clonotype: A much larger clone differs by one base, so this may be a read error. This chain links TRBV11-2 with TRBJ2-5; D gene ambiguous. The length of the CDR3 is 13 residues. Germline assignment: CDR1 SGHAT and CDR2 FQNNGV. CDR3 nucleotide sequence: TGTGCCAGCAGCTTCGGGCTACAAGAGAGCCAGTACTTC. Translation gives CASSFGLQESQYF.

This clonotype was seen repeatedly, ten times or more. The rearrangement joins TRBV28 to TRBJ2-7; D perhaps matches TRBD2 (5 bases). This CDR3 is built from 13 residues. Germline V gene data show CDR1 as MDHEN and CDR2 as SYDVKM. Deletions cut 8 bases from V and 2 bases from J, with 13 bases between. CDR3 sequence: CASGLVTTYEQYF. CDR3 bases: TGTGCCAGCGGACTGGTGACTACCTACGAGCAGTACTTC. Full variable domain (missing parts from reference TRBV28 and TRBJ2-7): DVKVTQSSRYLVKRTGEKVFLECVQDMDHENMFWYRQDPGLGLRLIYFSYDVKMKEKGDIPEGYSVSREKKERFSLILESASTNQTSMYLCASGLVTTYEQYFGPGTRLTVT.

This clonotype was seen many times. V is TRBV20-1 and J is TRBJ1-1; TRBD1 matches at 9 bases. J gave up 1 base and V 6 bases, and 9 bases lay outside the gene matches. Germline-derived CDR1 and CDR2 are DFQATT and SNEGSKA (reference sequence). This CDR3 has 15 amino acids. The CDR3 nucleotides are TGCAGTGCCTATCTACCGGGACAGGGGAACACTGAAGCTTTCTTT. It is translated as CSAYLPGQGNTEAFF.